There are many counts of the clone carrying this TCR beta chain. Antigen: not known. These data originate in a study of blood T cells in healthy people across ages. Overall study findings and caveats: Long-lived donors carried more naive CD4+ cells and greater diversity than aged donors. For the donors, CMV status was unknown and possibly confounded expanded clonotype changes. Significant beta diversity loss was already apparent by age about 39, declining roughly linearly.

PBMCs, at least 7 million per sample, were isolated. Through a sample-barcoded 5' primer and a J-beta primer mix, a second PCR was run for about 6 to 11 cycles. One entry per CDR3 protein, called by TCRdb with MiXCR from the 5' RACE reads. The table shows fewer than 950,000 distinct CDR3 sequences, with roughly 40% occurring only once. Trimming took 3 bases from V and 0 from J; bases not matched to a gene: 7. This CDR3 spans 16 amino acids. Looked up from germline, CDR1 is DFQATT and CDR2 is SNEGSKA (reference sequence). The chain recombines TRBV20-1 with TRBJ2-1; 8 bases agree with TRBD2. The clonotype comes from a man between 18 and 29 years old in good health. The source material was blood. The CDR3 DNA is TGCAGTGCTAGGGTCCGGAGCGGGAGCTCCTACAATGAGCAGTTCTTC. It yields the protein CSARVRSGSSYNEQFF.